The next 24 T cell receptor beta chains were all read from a single sample in a study of breast tumors, draining lymph nodes, adjacent tissues. The lymph nodes were axillary draining lymph nodes from breast cancer patients. MiXCR was run by TCRdb on the multiplex PCR reads, yielding one entry per CDR3 protein. In the table there are about 230,000 distinct CDR3 sequences, 32% of which are singletons. The sequencing sample was made of axillary lymph node tissue. These receptors all come from a female donor with breast cancer. Some clones in this sample may be carry-over from other donors' samples.

This clonotype has ten or more counts. The chain is built from TRBV3-1 and TRBJ2-5; D is undetermined. The germline gives CDR1 LGHDT, CDR2 YNNKEL (reference sequence). The CDR3 loop spans 16 amino acids. V gave up 1 base and J gave up 5 bases, with 17 bases separating them. CDR3 DNA: TGTGCCAGCAGCCAAGGGGGTGGGGTCGGTACCGAGACCCAGTACTTC. It is translated as CASSQGGGVGTETQYF.

Notes on this clonotype: A read error may be the cause here, since a much bigger clone is one base away. V and J are TRBV20-1 and TRBJ2-7; 13 bases agree with TRBD2. This CDR3 region has 14 residues. Germline values: CDR1 DFQATT, CDR2 SNEGSKA (reference sequence). Trimming removed 1 base from V and 11 bases from J; junction bases left unmatched: 8. The CDR3 loop reads CSARAGTSGTDEYF. CDR3 in DNA: TGCAGTGCTAGAGCCGGGACTAGCGGGACGGACGAGTACTTC.

The genes are TRBV10-3 and TRBJ1-3; a possible D gene is TRBD1 (5 bases). This CDR3 has 13 residues. V was shortened by 3 bases and J by 8 bases, with 11 bases between the two germline ends. CDR1 is ENHRY, CDR2 SYGVKD, per germline. The CDR3 DNA reads as TGTGCCATCAGTGATCAAGGGGCGTACACCATATATTTT. Translation gives CAISDQGAYTIYF.

This clonotype has a count of ten or more. V is TRBV5-1 and J is TRBJ2-7, with D hard to call. Trimming took 3 bases from V and 1 from J, leaving 8 bases between them. Per germline, CDR1 SGHRS and CDR2 YFSETQ. The CDR3 extends over 13 amino acids. The CDR3 loop is CASSYDKSYEQYF. In DNA, the CDR3 is TGCGCCAGCAGCTATGACAAGTCCTACGAGCAGTACTTC.

This clonotype has at least ten counts. The J gene is TRBJ2-1, the V gene TRBV20-1; weak D call: TRBD2 (6 bases). The germline CDR1 and CDR2 sequences are DFQATT and SNEGSKA (reference sequence). The CDR3 has 17 amino acids. Trimming removed 4 bases from V and 8 bases from J, with 27 bases in between. CDR3 bases: TGCAGTGCTACAGACACTTGGGGACTTGAGGGGAGGCATGAGCAGTTCTTC. Its translation is CSATDTWGLEGRHEQFF.

This clonotype was seen many times. The gene calls are TRBV15 and TRBJ2-1; 13 nucleotides align to TRBD2. CDR3 length: 20 residues. Looked up from germline, CDR1 is LNHNV and CDR2 is YYDKDF (reference sequence). J gave up 1 base and V 0 bases, and 9 bases lay outside the gene matches. CDR3 DNA: TGTGCCACCAGCAGAGATGAGCCGACTAGCGGGAGGTATTCCTACAATGAGCAGTTCTTC. Encoded protein: CATSRDEPTSGRYSYNEQFF.

The V gene is TRBV6-6, the J gene TRBJ1-5, with a tentative D call TRBD1 (6 bases). The V gene lost 2 bases and the J gene lost 6 bases, with 17 bases spanning the gap. The V gene's germline CDR1 is MNHNY and CDR2 SVGAGI (reference sequence). The CDR3 has 16 amino acids. CDR3: CASSYLLQGGGQPQHF. The CDR3 coding sequence is TGTGCCAGCAGTTACCTCCTACAGGGAGGGGGTCAGCCCCAGCATTTT.

This clonotype was seen many times. This chain connects TRBV6-1 to TRBJ2-7; D uncertain. Between the trimmed V and J ends, which lost 10 bases and 2 bases, there was a span of 6 bases. CDR1 and CDR2 from the germline V gene are MNHNS and SASEGT. This CDR3 region has 10 residues. The CDR3 loop reads CAIDPYEQYF. The CDR3 DNA is TGTGCCATCGATCCCTACGAGCAGTACTTC.

There are a few counts of this clonotype. The chain uses TRBV30 and TRBJ1-5, with D possibly TRBD1 on 5 matching bases. The V end lost 1 base, the J end lost 6 bases, and 16 bases lay between the germline ends. Germline V gene lookup returns CDR1 GTSNPN and CDR2 SVGIG (reference sequence). This CDR3 is built from 15 residues. The CDR3 spells CAWSAKGAGRQPQHF. The DNA of the CDR3 is TGTGCCTGGAGTGCAAAAGGGGCGGGGCGTCAGCCCCAGCATTTT.

This clonotype was seen only a few times. This may arise from a read error, as a much more abundant clone is one base away. The final CDR3 position lacks the conserved phenylalanine or tryptophan, pointing to a likely read error. This chain joins TRBV9 and TRBJ2-1; D unresolved. CDR3 length equals 13 residues. Germline CDR1 is SGDLS and CDR2 is YYNGEE. V was cut by 3 bases and J by 8 bases, with 12 bases left in between. This CDR3 is CASSGPQVDEQFS. In DNA, the CDR3 is TGTGCCAGCAGCGGTCCCCAAGTAGATGAGCAGTTCTCC.

The chain recombines TRBV20-1 with TRBJ1-5; D gene uncertain. There are 9 residues in the CDR3. V lost 6 bases, J lost 7 bases, and 4 bases lay in between. Looked up from germline, CDR1 is DFQATT and CDR2 is SNEGSKA (reference sequence). CDR3 sequence: CSAGQPQHF. The CDR3 nucleotides are TGCAGTGCGGGCCAGCCCCAGCATTTT.

A word on this clonotype: A clone one base away is much larger, so this may be a read error. This chain uses TRBV28 with TRBJ1-2; D may be TRBD1 (5 bases). Germline-derived CDR1 and CDR2 are MDHEN and SYDVKM. The CDR3 is made up of 14 amino acids. The CDR3 loop reads CAGSLWEGRDGYTF. The DNA for the CDR3 is TGTGCCGGCAGTTTATGGGAGGGACGGGATGGCTACACCTTC.

This clonotype was counted many times. A single base separates this from a much larger clone, so it may be a read error. The V and J genes are TRBV2 and TRBJ2-1; unclear D gene. Germline CDR1 SNHLY, CDR2 FYNNEI. The CDR3 covers 13 residues. CDR3 in DNA: TGTGCCAGCAGTGACCCCTCCTACAGTGAGCAGTTCTTC. Its translation is CASSDPSYSEQFF.

In regard to this clonotype: At one of its ends the junction is not consistent with the germline gene, which may arise from a read error. The chain joins TRBV7-7 to TRBJ2-3; TRBD2 agrees at 10 bases. The CDR3 length is 18 residues. From germline, CDR1 is SSHAT and CDR2 FNYEAQ (reference sequence). Here the CDR3 reads CASSHLAGVTVGTDTQYF. The CDR3 bases are TGTGCTAGCAGCCATCTAGCGGGAGTAACTGTGGGCACAGATACGCAGTATTTT. Full variable domain (missing parts from reference TRBV7-7 and TRBJ2-3): GAGVSQSPRYKVTKRGQDVTLRCDPISSHATLYWYQQALGQGPEFLTYFNYEAQPDKSGLPSDRFSAERPEGSISTLTIQRTEQRDSAMYRCASSHLAGVTVGTDTQYFGPGTRLTVL.

This clonotype appeared a single time. Relative to the germline gene, one junction end is altered; a read error may explain this. This rearrangement joins TRBV28 to TRBJ2-7; D ambiguous. Germline V gene data show CDR1 as MDHEN and CDR2 as SYDVKM. This CDR3 is 11 amino acids long. DNA for the CDR3: TGTGCCAGCAGTCATAGCTACGAGCGGTACTTC. Protein sequence: CASSHSYERYF.

In its sample, this clonotype was seen many times. The chain is built from TRBV7-9 and TRBJ2-2; the D gene is possibly TRBD1 (6 bases). This CDR3 has 15 amino acids. V gave up 3 bases and J gave up 5 bases, with 13 bases separating them. Per germline, CDR1 SEHNR and CDR2 FQNEAQ (reference sequence). The CDR3 sequence is CASSFYLTGTGELFF. In DNA form, the CDR3 reads TGTGCCAGCAGCTTCTACCTTACAGGGACCGGGGAGCTGTTTTTT.

This clonotype was recorded at least ten times. The chain couples TRBV7-8 to TRBJ1-2, with no clear D. Trimming left V 4 bases short and J 6 bases short, with 12 bases between. The CDR3 totals 13 residues. Germline-derived CDR1 and CDR2 are SGHVS and FQNEAQ. Written as DNA, the CDR3 is TGTGCCAGCAGCTCGGGGAGTTTTAATGGCTACACCTTC. Residues: CASSSGSFNGYTF.

The gene calls are TRBV18 and TRBJ2-1, with D perhaps assigned TRBD1 or TRBD2 (5 bases each). V was cut by 5 bases and J by 9 bases, with 8 bases left in between. Germline CDR1 is KGHSH and CDR2 is LQKENI. The CDR3 has 11 amino acids. In DNA form, the CDR3 reads TGTGCCAGCTCAGGGACCGCTGAGCAGTTCTTC. Its protein product is CASSGTAEQFF.

The sample holds many counts of this clonotype. This sequence joins TRBV18 and TRBJ1-6; 7 bases line up with TRBD1. The CDR3 has 15 amino acids. The germline V gene encodes CDR1 KGHSH and CDR2 LQKENI. The J segment lost 5 bases and the V segment lost 5 bases, leaving 6 bases of the junction unmatched. The CDR3 DNA reads as TGTGCCAGCTCAAAATCGACAGGGAATAATTCACCCCTCCACTTT. Protein product: CASSKSTGNNSPLHF.

This clonotype was counted only a few times. The V gene is TRBV3-1, the J gene TRBJ2-2; TRBD2 matches 7 bases. CDR3 length: 16 amino acids. Unmatched junction bases numbered 3, after V lost 1 base and J lost 1 base. CDR1 and CDR2 (germline): LGHDT, YNNKEL (reference sequence). CDR3 residues: CASSQVLAVNTGELFF. CDR3 nucleotides: TGTGCCAGCAGCCAAGTTCTAGCGGTGAACACCGGGGAGCTGTTTTTT.

This clonotype has just one count. V gene TRBV20-1 combines with J gene TRBJ1-5; a weak D match, TRBD1 (5 bases). Germline assignment: CDR1 DFQATT and CDR2 SNEGSKA (reference sequence). Trimming removed 5 bases from V and 6 bases from J, with 14 bases in between. CDR3 length: 13 residues. This chain's CDR3 is CSARTSGGQPQHF. In DNA form, the CDR3 reads TGCAGTGCTCGGACTAGCGGGGGTCAGCCCCAGCATTTT.

The rearrangement links TRBV12-3 or TRBV12-4 to TRBJ2-1; TRBD1 agrees at 9 bases. The CDR3 extends over 15 amino acids. V shed 5 bases, J shed 7 bases, and the junction held 9 bases outside the gene matches. DNA for the CDR3: TGTGCCAGCAGTCCGCCTCGGACAGGGGATAATGAGCAGTTCTTC. Translated, it gives CASSPPRTGDNEQFF.

About this clonotype: The junction departs from the called germline gene at one end, perhaps through a read error. This rearrangement joins TRBV7-2 to TRBJ1-1; D might be TRBD1 (5 bases). The CDR3 runs 13 residues. The V gene's germline CDR1 is SGHTA and CDR2 FQGNSA. The CDR3 sequence is CASSSTGGTEAYF. In DNA form, the CDR3 reads TGTGCCAGCAGCTCGACGGGAGGGACTGAAGCTTACTTT.

For this clonotype: A read error may explain this, as a much larger clone is one base away. V gene TRBV25-1 combines with J gene TRBJ1-1; 8 bases line up with TRBD1. This CDR3 has 17 residues. Germline-derived CDR1 and CDR2 are MGHDK and SYGVNS. CDR3: CASGDLGAGGRNTEAFF. CDR3 sequence (DNA): TGTGCCAGCGGTGATTTGGGGGCAGGGGGCAGGAACACTGAAGCTTTCTTT.